The 18 T cell receptor beta chains below all came from one sample that was sequenced in a study of siplizumab effects on memory and regulatory T cells. Produced via immunoSEQ multiplex PCR; TCRdb's table is partial and in-frame only. Of approximately 46,000 clones in the sample, about 93% were seen once. The sequencing sample was made of CD8+ T cells sorted from blood. The source is a human donor in good health.

The chain recombines TRBV27 with TRBJ2-7, with D unresolved. Trimming cost V 8 bases and J 0 bases, with 8 bases left between them. Germline V lookup: CDR1 MNHEY, CDR2 SMNVEV (reference sequence). The CDR3 totals 12 residues. The CDR3 spells CASARNSYEQYF. CDR3 bases: TGTGCCAGCGCCAGGAACTCCTACGAGCAGTACTTC.

V usage is TRBV9 and J usage is TRBJ2-1, with 10 bases matching TRBD2. With V trimmed by 1 base and J by 0 bases, 1 base remained unmatched. The germline V gene encodes CDR1 SGDLS and CDR2 YYNGEE. This CDR3 region has 16 residues. CDR3: CASSVTSGISYNEQFF. The CDR3 DNA sequence: TGTGCCAGCAGCGTAACTAGCGGGATCTCCTACAATGAGCAGTTCTTC.

This clone appeared a single time. The V and J genes are TRBV7-9 and TRBJ1-5; 7 nucleotides align to TRBD1. The CDR3 spans 14 residues. The junction had 8 bases not matched to a gene; V was cut back by 5 bases and J by 7 bases. Looked up from germline, CDR1 is SEHNR and CDR2 is FQNEAQ (reference sequence). CDR3 coding DNA: TGTGCCAGCAGCACCCAGGGGGAGAACCAGCCCCAGCATTTT. It translates to CASSTQGENQPQHF.

This chain links TRBV29-1 with TRBJ2-1; D ambiguous. Per the germline V gene, CDR1 is SQVTM and CDR2 is ANQGSEA. This CDR3 spans 10 amino acids. Trimming took 8 bases from V and 10 from J, leaving 12 bases between them. Here the CDR3 DNA reads TGCAGCCTGTTCGAAGGGGAGCAGTTCTTC. Amino acid sequence: CSLFEGEQFF.

The J gene is TRBJ2-5, the V gene TRBV29-1, with TRBD1 matching 9 bases. Per germline, CDR1 SQVTM and CDR2 ANQGSEA. This CDR3 spans 15 amino acids. J lost 5 bases, V lost 7 bases, and 14 bases had no gene match. As DNA, the CDR3 is TGCAGCGCCCTGGGGGACAGGGCCGAATGGGAGACCCAGTACTTC. As protein: CSALGDRAEWETQYF.

This chain joins TRBV28 and TRBJ2-7, with D perhaps TRBD1 or TRBD2 (6 bases each). CDR1 is MDHEN and CDR2 is SYDVKM in the germline V gene. Between the trimmed V and J ends, which lost 6 bases and 4 bases, there was a span of 19 bases. The CDR3 extends over 15 amino acids. The CDR3 coding sequence is TGTGCCAGCAGCTACGGGGGACAAACCATGTACGAGCAGTACTTC. Translating it yields CASSYGGQTMYEQYF.

This clone is a singleton in its sample. Other DNA sequences in the same sample also yield this CDR3. V gene TRBV28 combines with J gene TRBJ2-7; D unresolved. Trimming cost V 3 bases and J 5 bases, with 8 bases left between them. Germline V CDR1 and CDR2: MDHEN, SYDVKM. CDR3 size: 12 residues. This CDR3 reads CASSLSVNEQYF. Here the CDR3 DNA reads TGTGCCAGCAGTTTGTCTGTGAACGAGCAGTACTTC.

The chain is built from TRBV16 and TRBJ2-3; D gene unclear. V gave up 3 bases and J gave up 4 bases, with 11 bases separating them. This CDR3 region has 14 residues. Germline lookup yields CDR1 KGHSY and CDR2 FQNENV. The CDR3 loop reads CASSQYKSADTQYF. The DNA of the CDR3 is TGTGCCAGCAGCCAGTATAAGTCAGCAGATACGCAGTATTTT.

CDR3 DNA: TGTGCCATCAGTGAGTCCTCCAGGGTGGTGGGGGAGCAGTACTTC. Translating gives CAISESSRVVGEQYF. This chain joins TRBV10-3 and TRBJ2-7, with D possibly matching TRBD1 (5 bases). Germline V gene lookup returns CDR1 ENHRY and CDR2 SYGVKD. Between the trimmed V and J ends, which lost 0 bases and 7 bases, there was a span of 16 bases. This CDR3 is 15 amino acids long.

The CDR3 DNA is TGTGCCAGCAGTGAAGCGGGAGACTACGAGCAGTACTTC. Translated: CASSEAGDYEQYF. This chain connects TRBV6-1 to TRBJ2-7; TRBD2 might be the D (5 bases). The V end was cut by 0 bases, the J end by 3 bases, with 6 bases between. Germline V gene data show CDR1 as MNHNS and CDR2 as SASEGT. The CDR3 has 13 residues.

The genes are TRBV27 and TRBJ2-1; tentative D call: TRBD2 (6 bases). Germline CDR1 is MNHEY and CDR2 is SMNVEV (reference sequence). The germline V and J ends were trimmed by 5 bases and 3 bases, with 14 bases remaining between them. This CDR3 contains 15 residues. The CDR3 spells CASSPGTRVYNEQFF. CDR3 nucleotides: TGTGCCAGCAGTCCCGGGACTCGAGTCTACAATGAGCAGTTCTTC.

The chain recombines TRBV7-3 with TRBJ2-5, with TRBD1 identical over 8 bases. Per the germline V gene, CDR1 is SGHTA and CDR2 is FQGTGA. The CDR3 has 17 amino acids. The V segment lost 0 bases and the J segment 4 bases; nucleotides outside the gene matches: 10. CDR3 sequence (DNA): TGTGCCAGCAGCTTAACGTCGAGCAGGGGGCCGGGAGAGACCCAGTACTTC. Its translation is CASSLTSSRGPGETQYF. Full variable domain (missing parts from reference TRBV7-3 and TRBJ2-5): GAGVSQTPSNKVTEKGKYVELRCDPISGHTALYWYRQSLGQGPEFLIYFQGTGAADDSGLPNDRFFAVRPEGSVSTLKIQRTERGDSAVYLCASSLTSSRGPGETQYFGPGTRLLVL.

This clone was seen a few times. The chain employs TRBV27 and TRBJ2-2, with D perhaps TRBD2 (5 bases). Trimming left V 7 bases short and J 5 bases short, with 11 bases between. This CDR3 comprises 13 residues. CDR1 and CDR2 (germline): MNHEY, SMNVEV (reference sequence). As DNA, the CDR3 is TGTGCCAGCACCCCGCCGGGGACCGGGGAGCTGTTTTTT. This codes for CASTPPGTGELFF.

J is TRBJ2-5 and V is TRBV19; D is ambiguous. The V gene's germline CDR1 is LNHDA and CDR2 SQIVND (reference sequence). The CDR3 has 17 residues. V lost 7 bases to trimming and J lost 2 bases, with 23 bases between them. For the CDR3, the DNA is TGTGCCAGTACGAAACTCGATAACGGAGCCTTTCAAGAGACCCAGTACTTC. This translates into CASTKLDNGAFQETQYF.

The chain employs TRBV7-8 and TRBJ2-1; 8 bases map to TRBD1. CDR1 and CDR2 (germline): SGHVS, FQNEAQ. J was trimmed by 1 base and V by 5 bases; bases with no gene match: 7. This CDR3 is 16 amino acids long. As DNA, the CDR3 is TGTGCCAGCAGCCCAGGGACAGGCCCTTCCTACAATGAGCAGTTCTTC. Translated: CASSPGTGPSYNEQFF.

This chain connects TRBV5-1 to TRBJ2-1; TRBD1 might be the D (6 bases). The V end lost 0 bases, the J end lost 0 bases, and 10 bases lay between the germline ends. The CDR3 totals 16 residues. Germline-derived CDR1 and CDR2 are SGHRS and YFSETQ. The CDR3 here is CASSLAGTSSYNEQFF. CDR3 coding DNA: TGCGCCAGCAGCTTGGCCGGGACAAGCTCCTACAATGAGCAGTTCTTC.

The V and J genes are TRBV10-2 and TRBJ2-1; 7 bases match TRBD2. In germline, CDR1 is WSHSY, CDR2 SAAADI. The CDR3 has 12 amino acids. V trimming: 11 bases; J trimming: 6 bases; junction bases outside the gene matches: 7. Written as DNA, the CDR3 is TGCGCCGTCGGGACTATGGCCAATGAGCAGTTCTTC. Its translation: CAVGTMANEQFF.

The V call is TRBV5-6, the J call TRBJ2-7, with a possible D match to TRBD2 (5 bases). CDR3 length: 14 amino acids. Looked up from germline, CDR1 is SGHDT and CDR2 is YYEEEE. V was shortened by 4 bases and J by 0 bases, with 11 bases between the two germline ends. CDR3 sequence: CASSEGVSSYEQYF. DNA for the CDR3: TGTGCCAGCAGCGAGGGCGTCTCCTCCTACGAGCAGTACTTC.